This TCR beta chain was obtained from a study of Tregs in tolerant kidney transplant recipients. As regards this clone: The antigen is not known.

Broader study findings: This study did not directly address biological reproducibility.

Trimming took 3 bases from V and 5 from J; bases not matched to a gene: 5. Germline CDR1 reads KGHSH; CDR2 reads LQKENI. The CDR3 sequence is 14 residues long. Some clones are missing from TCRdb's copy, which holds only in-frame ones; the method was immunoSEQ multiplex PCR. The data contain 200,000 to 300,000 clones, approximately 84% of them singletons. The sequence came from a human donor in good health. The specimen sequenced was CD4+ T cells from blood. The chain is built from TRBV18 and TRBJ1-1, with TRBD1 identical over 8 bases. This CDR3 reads CASSPQGARTEAFF. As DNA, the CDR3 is TGTGCCAGCTCACCCCAGGGGGCCCGGACTGAAGCTTTCTTT.